These 16 T cell receptor beta chains share one sample of origin, sequenced in a study of blood T cell repertoires in COVID-19. TCRdb's copy holds only in-frame clones and misses some; the assay was immunoSEQ multiplex PCR. Here the sample spans almost 350,000 clones, 85% to 90% being singletons. Sequencing used PBMCs or T cells enriched from blood (not recorded which). The receptors originated from a woman under 40 who had been exposed to COVID-19.

The chain employs TRBV6-5 and TRBJ2-1; D is possibly TRBD2 (5 bases). The length of the CDR3 is 13 residues. The V gene lost 8 bases and the J gene lost 6 bases, with 14 bases spanning the gap. Germline V gene lookup returns CDR1 MNHEY and CDR2 SVGAGI. The CDR3 is CASGEFRTNEQFF. Here the CDR3 DNA reads TGTGCCAGCGGGGAGTTCCGTACCAATGAGCAGTTCTTC.

The V and J genes are TRBV12-2 and TRBJ1-4; whether TRBD1, the table's D call, matches the DNA was not checked. TRBV12-2 is annotated as a pseudogene. The CDR3 is 19 amino acids. CDR3 amino acids: CASRLATRDRGSGNEKLFF. The DNA for the CDR3 is TGTGCAAGTCGCTTAGCGACCCGGGACAGGGGAAGTGGGAATGAAAAACTGTTTTTT.

The chain has TRBV9 and TRBJ1-5; D is perhaps TRBD1 (6 bases). CDR1 and CDR2 (germline): SGDLS, YYNGEE. V was clipped by 3 bases and J by 1 base, with 17 bases between them. The CDR3 sequence is 17 residues long. In nucleotides, the CDR3 is TGTGCCAGCAGCGAGGGGGGGCGCGGGACGAGCAATCAGCCCCAGCATTTT. The encoded protein is CASSEGGRGTSNQPQHF.

In its sample, this clone was seen a few times. This chain uses TRBV28 with TRBJ2-7, with D maybe TRBD1 (6 bases). V was shortened by 0 bases and J by 7 bases, with 10 bases between the two germline ends. Germline V CDR1 and CDR2: MDHEN, SYDVKM. The CDR3 sequence is 13 residues long. The CDR3 protein is CASSLWGAGEQYF. DNA of the CDR3: TGTGCCAGCAGTTTATGGGGGGCTGGGGAGCAGTACTTC.

This chain links TRBV11-2 with TRBJ1-3, with TRBD1 as a possible D gene (6 bases). The CDR3 is 14 residues long. The germline gives CDR1 SGHAT, CDR2 FQNNGV. The V end was cut by 3 bases, the J end by 3 bases, with 9 bases between. The CDR3 is CASSFRGGGNTIYF. DNA of the CDR3: TGTGCCAGCAGCTTCAGGGGTGGTGGAAACACCATATATTTT.

The genes are TRBV7-9 and TRBJ2-2, with a possible D match to TRBD2 (6 bases). CDR3 size: 13 residues. CDR1 is SEHNR and CDR2 is FQNEAQ in the germline V gene (reference sequence). Trimming cost V 10 bases and J 6 bases, with 15 bases left between them. CDR3 amino acids: CAKGLEMAGELFF. DNA for the CDR3: TGTGCCAAGGGACTTGAGATGGCCGGGGAGCTGTTTTTT.

This clone was detected once. This chain links TRBV7-4 with TRBJ2-3; TRBD2 might be the D (5 bases). The germline V gene encodes CDR1 SGHVT and CDR2 SQSDAQ. V was pared by 4 bases and J by 1 base, with 15 bases between. This CDR3 is 16 amino acids long. The CDR3 sequence is CASSSGVQAGTDTQYF. DNA of the CDR3: TGTGCCAGCAGCTCCGGGGTCCAAGCCGGCACAGATACGCAGTATTTT.

The chain combines TRBV7-3 with TRBJ2-7, with 8 bases lining up with TRBD1. After removal of 3 bases from V and 2 bases from J, the junction contained 6 bases not matched to a gene. Germline CDR1 SGHTA, CDR2 FQGTGA. There are 15 residues in the CDR3. The CDR3 loop reads CASSLTGDKTYEQYF. CDR3 sequence (DNA): TGTGCCAGCAGCTTGACAGGGGACAAAACCTACGAGCAGTACTTC.

V gene TRBV7-8 combines with J gene TRBJ1-2; a weak D match, TRBD1 (5 bases). The ends were cut back, 5 bases at V and 2 bases at J, with 15 bases in the middle. CDR3 length: 15 amino acids. Germline V gene data show CDR1 as SGHVS and CDR2 as FQNEAQ. CDR3 DNA sequence: TGTGCCAGCAGCGTGCACCGGGACTTGAACTATGGCTACACCTTC. Protein: CASSVHRDLNYGYTF.

V usage is TRBV19 and J usage is TRBJ1-2, with D maybe TRBD1 (6 bases). This CDR3 has 15 residues. The V and J ends lost 5 bases and 7 bases respectively, with 20 bases between them. Looked up from germline, CDR1 is LNHDA and CDR2 is SQIVND (reference sequence). CDR3 residues: CASSGHRAGDLGYTF. The CDR3 DNA follows: TGTGCCAGTAGTGGCCACAGGGCGGGGGACCTTGGCTACACCTTC.

V is TRBV9 and J is TRBJ1-2; possibly TRBD1 for D (6 bases). Germline CDR1 SGDLS, CDR2 YYNGEE. The CDR3 consists of 15 residues. The V and J ends lost 2 bases and 5 bases respectively, with 16 bases between them. CDR3: CASSVGADGSYGYTF. The CDR3 region has the DNA TGTGCCAGCAGCGTGGGGGCGGACGGGTCGTATGGCTACACCTTC.

The chain joins TRBV28 to TRBJ2-7; D might be TRBD1 (6 bases). The CDR3 runs 16 residues. Trimming cost V 7 bases and J 2 bases, with 21 bases left between them. In germline, CDR1 is MDHEN, CDR2 SYDVKM. This chain's CDR3 is CASNEAGTGDTYEQYF. In DNA form, the CDR3 reads TGTGCCAGCAATGAGGCAGGAACCGGGGACACCTACGAGCAGTACTTC. The whole variable domain, filled in from reference TRBV28 and TRBJ2-7, reads DVKVTQSSRYLVKRTGEKVFLECVQDMDHENMFWYRQDPGLGLRLIYFSYDVKMKEKGDIPEGYSVSREKKERFSLILESASTNQTSMYLCASNEAGTGDTYEQYFGPGTRLTVT.

The chain carries TRBV3-1 (or the pseudogene TRBV3-2) and TRBJ2-3; 11 nucleotides match TRBD1. The CDR3 contains 15 residues. Germline lookup yields CDR1 LGHDT and CDR2 YNNKEL (reference sequence). Trimming cost V 4 bases and J 6 bases; bases outside gene matches: 6. The CDR3 DNA sequence: TGTGCCAGCAGCCGGACAGGGGGCTCTCCCGATACGCAGTATTTT. This gives the protein CASSRTGGSPDTQYF.

The chain carries TRBV28 and TRBJ1-2, with D possibly being TRBD1 (5 bases). There are 16 residues in the CDR3. Trimming cost V 1 base and J 2 bases, with 14 bases left between them. Germline assignment: CDR1 MDHEN and CDR2 SYDVKM. CDR3 bases: TGTGCCAGCAGTTTATTAGGGCTTGGGGGGAACTATGGCTACACCTTC. As protein: CASSLLGLGGNYGYTF.

The chain links TRBV30 to TRBJ2-7, with D possibly matching TRBD1 (6 bases). The germline V gene encodes CDR1 GTSNPN and CDR2 SVGIG (reference sequence). The V and J ends lost 3 bases and 3 bases respectively, with 9 bases between them. The CDR3 length is 12 residues. The CDR3 DNA reads as TGTGCCTGGAGCCGAGGGGGCTACGAGCAGTACTTC. Its translation is CAWSRGGYEQYF.

The chain is built from TRBV11-2 and TRBJ2-1, with 11 bases aligning to TRBD2. The V segment lost 3 bases and the J segment 0 bases; nucleotides outside the gene matches: 4. This CDR3 is built from 17 residues. The germline V gene has CDR1 SGHAT and CDR2 FQNNGV. The CDR3 DNA sequence: TGTGCCAGCAGCTTGGGACTAGCGGCAGACTCCTACAATGAGCAGTTCTTC. Amino acid sequence: CASSLGLAADSYNEQFF.